The 26 T cell receptor beta chains below all came from one sample that was sequenced in a study of blood T cell repertoires in COVID-19. Data came from immunoSEQ multiplex PCR; TCRdb stores just in-frame clones and leaves some out. The profile shows about 190,000 clones, 76% of them singletons. Sequencing was carried out using PBMCs or T cells enriched from blood (not recorded which). The receptors stem from a woman in her forties or fifties with acute COVID-19.

This rearrangement joins TRBV6-1 to TRBJ1-4, with 7 bases lining up with TRBD1. Trimming removed 3 bases from V and 5 bases from J; junction bases left unmatched: 3. Per germline, CDR1 MNHNS and CDR2 SASEGT. The CDR3 has 14 amino acids. CDR3 loop: CASSEGTANEKLFF. The DNA for the CDR3 is TGTGCCAGCAGTGAGGGGACAGCGAATGAAAAACTGTTTTTT.

The V and J genes are TRBV21-1 and TRBJ2-5; the table gives TRBD1 as D, unverified against the DNA. TRBV21-1 corresponds to a pseudogene. This CDR3 spans 18 amino acids. The CDR3 bases are TGTGCCAGCAGCAAAGTGATATTCGGGACAGCCCCGCAAGAGACCCAGTACTTC. Its protein product is CASSKVIFGTAPQETQYF.

DNA of the CDR3: TGTGCCAGCAGCCCCACCCAGGGAGAGACCCAGTACTTC. It translates to CASSPTQGETQYF. The chain combines TRBV7-2 with TRBJ2-5, with D perhaps TRBD1 (5 bases). The CDR3 extends over 13 amino acids. Trimming took off 5 bases at V and 4 bases at J, with 11 bases between the two ends. Germline lookup yields CDR1 SGHTA and CDR2 FQGNSA.

This clone has a single count. This chain uses TRBV7-9 with TRBJ1-2; 9 nucleotides align to TRBD1. Looked up from germline, CDR1 is SEHNR and CDR2 is FQNEAQ (reference sequence). The trim removed 1 base at V and 3 bases at J, leaving 3 bases unmatched. CDR3 size: 15 residues. In DNA form, the CDR3 reads TGTGCCAGCAGCTTAGGGACAGGGGCGGACTATGGCTACACCTTC. This codes for CASSLGTGADYGYTF.

This clone was detected ten times or more. The gene calls are TRBV7-2 and TRBJ2-5; D might be TRBD2 (5 bases). Germline lookup yields CDR1 SGHTA and CDR2 FQGNSA. Trimming cost V 1 base and J 2 bases, with 14 bases left between them. The CDR3 is 16 residues long. CDR3 residues: CASSLGYGRLQETQYF. In DNA form, the CDR3 reads TGTGCCAGCAGCTTAGGGTATGGGAGACTACAAGAGACCCAGTACTTC.

In its sample, this clone was seen once. The V and J genes are TRBV5-1 and TRBJ1-1; 7 nucleotides agree with TRBD1. The CDR3 is made up of 14 amino acids. V was pared by 4 bases and J by 3 bases, with 6 bases of the junction left unmatched. CDR1 is SGHRS, CDR2 YFSETQ, per germline. The CDR3 region is CASSQGGRDTEAFF. For the CDR3, the DNA is TGCGCCAGCAGCCAGGGGGGACGTGACACTGAAGCTTTCTTT.

The chain employs TRBV29-1 and TRBJ1-2, with 9 positions matching TRBD1. The CDR3 runs to 14 residues. Germline V gene sequence: CDR1 SQVTM, CDR2 ANQGSEA. The V segment lost 3 bases and the J segment 8 bases; nucleotides outside the gene matches: 10. The CDR3 sequence is CSVDRTGGGEGYTF. In DNA form, the CDR3 reads TGCAGCGTTGATCGAACAGGGGGCGGGGAAGGCTACACCTTC.

The chain uses TRBV14 and TRBJ2-1; possible D gene TRBD2, 5 bases. Trimming cost V 4 bases and J 0 bases, with 16 bases left between them. This CDR3 is 17 amino acids long. Germline V CDR1 and CDR2: SGHDN, FVKESK. The CDR3 nucleotides are TGTGCCAGCAGCCTGCCCTGGGAGAGAAACTCCTACAATGAGCAGTTCTTC. Translated, it gives CASSLPWERNSYNEQFF.

The V and J genes are TRBV5-1 and TRBJ1-6; 8 bases agree with TRBD1. This CDR3 spans 14 amino acids. The junction had 9 bases not matched to a gene; V was cut back by 7 bases and J by 9 bases. CDR1 is SGHRS, CDR2 YFSETQ, per germline. The CDR3 loop reads CASGPGQEGSPLHF. The CDR3 coding sequence is TGCGCCAGCGGACCGGGACAGGAGGGTTCACCCCTCCACTTT.

The chain combines TRBV2 with TRBJ2-1; D not resolved. This CDR3 comprises 14 residues. Trimming stripped 9 bases from V and 6 bases from J, with 18 bases between. Germline V gives CDR1 SNHLY, CDR2 FYNNEI. This CDR3 reads CASSWAELPNEQFF. The CDR3 DNA reads TGTGCCAGTTCCTGGGCCGAGCTCCCCAATGAGCAGTTCTTC.

This chain joins TRBV12-2 and TRBJ1-6; TRBD1 is taken as the D call from the table, unchecked against the DNA. TRBV12-2 is given as a pseudogene. This CDR3 spans 12 amino acids. The CDR3 DNA follows: TGTGCAAGTCGCGGGGACAGGCAGTCCCTCCACTTT. Translating gives CASRGDRQSLHF.

The CDR3 coding sequence is TGTGCCATCAGTGAGTCTTACCCCGAAGCGTTCTTC. Protein: CAISESYPEAFF. The V and J genes are TRBV10-3 and TRBJ2-1; D gene unclear. The CDR3 has 12 residues. Trimming shortened V by 0 bases and J by 15 bases, and 12 bases separated the two germline ends. In germline, CDR1 is ENHRY, CDR2 SYGVKD.

The sample holds a few counts of this clone. The rearrangement uses TRBV3-1 (or the pseudogene TRBV3-2) and TRBJ2-2; 8 positions match TRBD1. J lost 4 bases, V lost 0 bases, and 4 bases had no gene match. The CDR3 loop spans 16 amino acids. Germline values: CDR1 LGHDT, CDR2 YNNKEL (reference sequence). CDR3 in amino acids: CASSQDRGQSTGELFF. The CDR3 DNA is TGTGCCAGCAGCCAAGACAGGGGGCAGAGCACCGGGGAGCTGTTTTTT.

The sample holds many counts of this clone. The V and J genes are TRBV7-2 and TRBJ2-2; D remains unclear. Germline assignment: CDR1 SGHTA and CDR2 FQGNSA. The CDR3 covers 15 residues. The V gene lost 5 bases and the J gene lost 2 bases, with 12 bases spanning the gap. CDR3 residues: CASSPRPVNTGELFF. In DNA, the CDR3 is TGTGCCAGCAGCCCTAGACCAGTTAACACCGGGGAGCTGTTTTTT.

CDR3 protein: CASSLPGRNTIYF. The CDR3, as DNA: TGTGCCAGCAGTTTGCCAGGGAGAAACACCATATATTTT. This chain links TRBV12-3 or TRBV12-4 with TRBJ1-3; perhaps TRBD1 as D (5 bases). The CDR3 spans 13 residues. Trimming left V 3 bases short and J 5 bases short, with 8 bases between.

This rearrangement joins TRBV19 to TRBJ1-2; the match to TRBD1 covers 8 bases. The CDR3 has 17 residues. Germline trimming cut 4 bases from V and 2 bases from J; bases unmatched to any gene: 12. Germline V gene sequence: CDR1 LNHDA, CDR2 SQIVND (reference sequence). The CDR3 DNA is TGTGCCAGTAGTAACTCGGGACAGGCCACAGGCAACTATGGCTACACCTTC. It translates to CASSNSGQATGNYGYTF.

CDR3 loop: CASSEEMAGQHSPLHF. In DNA, the CDR3 is TGTGCCAGCAGTGAAGAAATGGCGGGACAGCATTCACCCCTCCACTTT. The chain recombines TRBV6-1 with TRBJ1-6; 7 nucleotides align to TRBD1. The CDR3 runs 16 residues. V was pared by 1 base and J by 8 bases, with 8 bases of the junction left unmatched. Germline V gene sequence: CDR1 MNHNS, CDR2 SASEGT.

V usage is TRBV12-3 or TRBV12-4 and J usage is TRBJ2-3, with D hard to call. The CDR3 totals 11 residues. V lost 6 bases and J 2 bases, leaving 3 bases between the germline ends. CDR3 nucleotides: TGTGCCAGCAGACTCACAGATACGCAGTATTTT. The encoded protein is CASRLTDTQYF.

This chain joins TRBV5-1 and TRBJ2-7; 13 nucleotides match TRBD2. V lost 4 bases and J lost 6; bases outside the gene matches: 7. The germline V gene has CDR1 SGHRS and CDR2 YFSETQ. The CDR3 has 15 amino acids. The CDR3 DNA reads TGCGCCAGCAGCCGACTAGCGGGGGGCACGGGCGAGCAGTACGTC. Protein: CASSRLAGGTGEQYV.

V is TRBV18 and J is TRBJ2-3, with D tentatively TRBD2 (6 bases). V was cut by 2 bases and J by 4 bases, with 13 bases left in between. Looked up from germline, CDR1 is KGHSH and CDR2 is LQKENI. The CDR3 runs 15 residues. This chain's CDR3 is CASSPGERDSDTQYF. In DNA form, the CDR3 reads TGTGCCAGCTCACCAGGGGAACGGGACTCAGATACGCAGTATTTT.

The J gene is TRBJ2-1, the V gene TRBV7-9; 9 bases agree with TRBD1. The CDR3 runs 15 residues. The J segment lost 4 bases and the V segment lost 4 bases, leaving 5 bases of the junction unmatched. Per germline, CDR1 SEHNR and CDR2 FQNEAQ (reference sequence). CDR3 region: CASSSGQGSYNEQFF. CDR3 bases: TGTGCCAGCAGCTCGGGACAGGGTAGTTACAATGAGCAGTTCTTC.

This rearrangement joins TRBV7-2 to TRBJ2-5; TRBD2 matches at 7 bases. CDR3 length: 13 residues. Trimming at V came to 5 bases and at J to 5 bases, leaving 5 bases not matched to a gene. CDR1 and CDR2 from the germline V gene are SGHTA and FQGNSA. The CDR3 here is CASSPTGGETQYF. CDR3 nucleotides: TGTGCCAGCAGCCCAACCGGGGGGGAGACCCAGTACTTC.

The rearrangement uses TRBV6-1 and TRBJ1-4, with TRBD1 identical over 7 bases. The CDR3 covers 15 residues. The V gene end was trimmed by 6 bases and the J gene end by 6 bases; junction bases not matched to a gene: 10. CDR1 and CDR2 (germline): MNHNS, SASEGT. The DNA for the CDR3 is TGTGCCAGCAGGGGGACAGAAGGGGCGGATGAAAAACTGTTTTTT. Amino acid sequence: CASRGTEGADEKLFF.

This sequence joins TRBV19 and TRBJ1-5; D perhaps matches TRBD1 (6 bases). The germline gives CDR1 LNHDA, CDR2 SQIVND (reference sequence). The CDR3 sequence is 17 residues long. The germline V and J ends were trimmed by 1 base and 0 bases, with 13 bases remaining between them. The CDR3 region is CASSIGVDRFSNQPQHF. The CDR3 DNA reads as TGTGCCAGTAGTATAGGGGTCGACAGGTTTAGCAATCAGCCCCAGCATTTT.

The rearrangement uses TRBV27 and TRBJ1-5, with D possibly matching TRBD1 (5 bases). The CDR3 totals 15 residues. Trimming pared 5 bases from V and 3 bases from J, leaving 14 bases between. Germline lookup yields CDR1 MNHEY and CDR2 SMNVEV (reference sequence). Here the CDR3 DNA reads TGTGCCAGCAGTCTGGGTCAGGGTTTCAATCAGCCCCAGCATTTT. This gives the protein CASSLGQGFNQPQHF.

This CDR3 reads CASGLSDRGNQPQHF. CDR3 sequence (DNA): TGTGCTAGTGGTTTATCGGACAGGGGCAATCAGCCCCAGCATTTT. V gene TRBV12-5 combines with J gene TRBJ1-5, with 8 bases identical to TRBD1. The CDR3 spans 15 residues. V dropped 3 bases and J dropped 2; count of bases not matched to a gene: 3. Germline loops: CDR1 LGHNT, CDR2 FRNRAP.